The rows below give T cell receptor beta chains drawn from one sample of a study of blood T cell repertoires in COVID-19. Profiled with immunoSEQ multiplex PCR; TCRdb holds only in-frame clones, not every one. The sample has roughly 200,000 clones, 75% to 90% seen once. The sample was peripheral blood. Receptors originate from a man between 40 and 49 years old with acute or convalescent COVID-19. Each CDR3 is given with its conserved first and last residue. The order of the fields is V gene, J gene, D gene, clone size, CDR3 protein, CDR3 DNA. A D gene is named only where the DNA matches it firmly. Where a row states a size, it is once, few, many or the class of an expanded clone; other rows omit it.

v_call: TRBV5-1; j_call: TRBJ1-1; d_call: -; clone_size: -; cdr3_aa: CASSLGAGKANTEAFF; cdr3_nt: TGCGCCAGCAGCTTGGGGGCAGGGAAAGCGAACACTGAAGCTTTCTTT
v_call: TRBV6-5; j_call: TRBJ1-2; d_call: TRBD1; clone_size: -; cdr3_aa: CASSSQGENYGYTF; cdr3_nt: TGTGCCAGCAGTTCCCAGGGGGAGAACTATGGCTACACCTTC
v_call: TRBV28; j_call: TRBJ1-2; d_call: -; clone_size: -; cdr3_aa: CASSLRVSYGYTF; cdr3_nt: TGTGCCAGCAGTTTACGCGTGAGCTATGGCTACACCTTC
v_call: TRBV7-9; j_call: TRBJ2-1; d_call: -; clone_size: -; cdr3_aa: CASSGRRGWGTAYNEQFF; cdr3_nt: TGTGCCAGCAGCGGGAGGCGCGGGTGGGGGACAGCCTACAATGAGCAGTTCTTC
v_call: TRBV3-1/TRBV3-2; j_call: TRBJ1-4; d_call: TRBD1; clone_size: -; cdr3_aa: CASSQGVAGTGSALFF; cdr3_nt: TGTGCCAGCAGCCAAGGGGTTGCGGGGACAGGGAGTGCGCTGTTTTTT
v_call: TRBV7-2; j_call: TRBJ1-2; d_call: TRBD1; clone_size: -; cdr3_aa: CASSFTPGGNYGYTF; cdr3_nt: TGTGCCAGCAGCTTTACCCCAGGGGGGAACTATGGCTACACCTTC
v_call: TRBV6-2/TRBV6-3; j_call: TRBJ1-6; d_call: TRBD1; clone_size: -; cdr3_aa: CASSYSGTGGRSPLHF; cdr3_nt: TGTGCCAGCAGTTACTCTGGGACAGGGGGCCGATCACCCCTCCACTTT
v_call: TRBV5-1; j_call: TRBJ2-4; d_call: -; clone_size: -; cdr3_aa: CASSFLGSEVTKNIQYF; cdr3_nt: TGCGCCAGCAGCTTCCTCGGCTCTGAGGTAACCAAAAACATTCAGTACTTC
v_call: TRBV7-8; j_call: TRBJ2-3; d_call: -; clone_size: -; cdr3_aa: CASSTPGQGGDTQYF; cdr3_nt: TGTGCCAGCAGCACACCAGGACAAGGGGGAGATACGCAGTATTTT
v_call: TRBV7-9; j_call: TRBJ1-4; d_call: TRBD1; clone_size: -; cdr3_aa: CAMGQGAPNEKLFF; cdr3_nt: TGTGCCATGGGACAGGGGGCGCCTAATGAAAAACTGTTTTTT
v_call: TRBV29-1; j_call: TRBJ1-2; d_call: -; clone_size: -; cdr3_aa: CSVGRGGNYGYTF; cdr3_nt: TGCAGCGTTGGCCGAGGAGGGAACTATGGCTACACCTTC
v_call: TRBV27; j_call: TRBJ2-7; d_call: TRBD1; clone_size: few; cdr3_aa: CASSIGQGVYEQYF; cdr3_nt: TGTGCCAGCAGTATTGGACAGGGGGTCTACGAGCAGTACTTC
v_call: TRBV7-2; j_call: TRBJ1-1; d_call: -; clone_size: -; cdr3_aa: CASSPSGTHQDTEAFF; cdr3_nt: TGTGCCAGCAGCCCATCGGGGACACATCAGGACACTGAAGCTTTCTTT
v_call: TRBV6-5; j_call: TRBJ1-1; d_call: -; clone_size: -; cdr3_aa: CASGAILNTEAFF; cdr3_nt: TGTGCCAGCGGGGCGATATTGAACACTGAAGCTTTCTTT
v_call: TRBV6-5; j_call: TRBJ2-5; d_call: -; clone_size: -; cdr3_aa: CASSYPGVGGETQYF; cdr3_nt: TGTGCCAGCAGTTACCCAGGGGTTGGGGGAGAGACCCAGTACTTC
v_call: TRBV7-8; j_call: TRBJ1-2; d_call: TRBD1; clone_size: -; cdr3_aa: CASSLAPRGQAASYGYTF; cdr3_nt: TGTGCCAGCAGCTTAGCCCCTCGGGGACAGGCCGCCTCCTATGGCTACACCTTC
v_call: TRBV25-1; j_call: TRBJ1-1; d_call: TRBD1; clone_size: -; cdr3_aa: CASRDMTGDFTEAFF; cdr3_nt: TGTGCCAGCAGAGATATGACAGGGGACTTCACTGAAGCTTTCTTT
v_call: TRBV4-3; j_call: TRBJ2-2; d_call: -; clone_size: -; cdr3_aa: CASSQVPRTGELFF; cdr3_nt: TGCGCCAGCAGCCAAGTTCCGAGAACCGGGGAGCTGTTTTTT
v_call: TRBV5-4; j_call: TRBJ1-1; d_call: -; clone_size: -; cdr3_aa: CASSLDGRNTEAFF; cdr3_nt: TGTGCCAGCAGCTTGGATGGCAGGAACACTGAAGCTTTCTTT
v_call: TRBV3-1/TRBV3-2; j_call: TRBJ2-5; d_call: -; clone_size: -; cdr3_aa: CASALLQRKETQYF; cdr3_nt: TGTGCCAGCGCCTTACTACAGCGGAAAGAGACCCAGTACTTC
v_call: TRBV19; j_call: TRBJ1-1; d_call: TRBD1; clone_size: -; cdr3_aa: CASRERTGANTEAFF; cdr3_nt: TGTGCCAGTAGAGAAAGGACAGGGGCGAACACTGAAGCTTTCTTT
v_call: TRBV18; j_call: TRBJ1-2; d_call: -; clone_size: -; cdr3_aa: CASSPTTQNTNYGYTF; cdr3_nt: TGTGCCAGCTCACCAACGACACAGAATACTAACTATGGCTACACCTTC
v_call: TRBV18; j_call: TRBJ2-7; d_call: TRBD1; clone_size: -; cdr3_aa: CASSPKGTVGSYEQYF; cdr3_nt: TGTGCCAGCTCACCTAAAGGGACAGTCGGATCCTACGAGCAGTACTTC
v_call: TRBV6-2/TRBV6-3; j_call: TRBJ1-2; d_call: -; clone_size: -; cdr3_aa: CASSRDSLDGYTF; cdr3_nt: TGTGCCAGCAGCCGGGACTCCCTGGACGGCTACACCTTC
v_call: TRBV6-5; j_call: TRBJ2-3; d_call: -; clone_size: few; cdr3_aa: CASSFFGQGLSDTQYF; cdr3_nt: -
v_call: TRBV6-1; j_call: TRBJ2-7; d_call: -; clone_size: -; cdr3_aa: CASSERGGAAYEQYF; cdr3_nt: TGTGCCAGCAGTGAAAGGGGGGGGGCCGCCTACGAGCAGTACTTC
v_call: TRBV27; j_call: TRBJ2-1; d_call: TRBD1; clone_size: once; cdr3_aa: CASSLMADRGQPYNEQFF; cdr3_nt: TGTGCCAGCAGTTTAATGGCAGACAGGGGCCAACCCTACAATGAGCAGTTCTTC
v_call: TRBV7-6; j_call: TRBJ2-3; d_call: TRBD1; clone_size: -; cdr3_aa: CASSLETGFGTDTQYF; cdr3_nt: TGTGCCAGCAGCTTAGAGACAGGGTTTGGCACAGATACGCAGTATTTT
v_call: TRBV29-1; j_call: TRBJ2-3; d_call: TRBD2; clone_size: -; cdr3_aa: CSVVWAGGSTDTQYF; cdr3_nt: TGCAGCGTTGTTTGGGCGGGGGGGTCCACAGATACGCAGTATTTT
v_call: TRBV29-1; j_call: TRBJ1-2; d_call: -; clone_size: few; cdr3_aa: CSVGKGDGYTF; cdr3_nt: TGCAGCGTTGGGAAGGGGGATGGCTACACCTTC
v_call: TRBV16; j_call: TRBJ2-7; d_call: -; clone_size: -; cdr3_aa: CASSLTVHEQYF; cdr3_nt: TGTGCCAGCAGTCTGACAGTCCACGAGCAGTACTTC
v_call: TRBV11-2; j_call: TRBJ2-7; d_call: TRBD2; clone_size: -; cdr3_aa: CASSLLMVAGVTYEQYF; cdr3_nt: TGTGCCAGCAGCTTACTCATGGTAGCGGGGGTCACCTACGAGCAGTACTTC
v_call: TRBV2; j_call: TRBJ1-2; d_call: TRBD1; clone_size: -; cdr3_aa: CAETGDVYGYTF; cdr3_nt: TGTGCCGAAACAGGGGACGTTTATGGCTACACCTTC
v_call: TRBV30; j_call: TRBJ1-2; d_call: TRBD1; clone_size: few; cdr3_aa: CAWSTRQGPNYGYTF; cdr3_nt: TGTGCCTGGAGTACTCGACAGGGACCTAACTATGGCTACACCTTC
v_call: TRBV30; j_call: TRBJ2-2; d_call: -; clone_size: -; cdr3_aa: CAWSVLQGGELFF; cdr3_nt: TGTGCCTGGAGTGTACTCCAGGGAGGGGAGCTGTTTTTT
v_call: TRBV4-2; j_call: TRBJ1-3; d_call: -; clone_size: -; cdr3_aa: CASSFRVSQGQASGNTIYF; cdr3_nt: TGTGCCAGCAGCTTTCGCGTTAGCCAGGGACAAGCCTCTGGAAACACCATATATTTT
v_call: TRBV28; j_call: TRBJ2-7; d_call: TRBD2; clone_size: -; cdr3_aa: CASSFTYWASGGAQTYEQYF; cdr3_nt: TGTGCCAGCAGTTTTACGTACTGGGCTAGCGGGGGGGCTCAGACCTACGAGCAGTACTTC
v_call: TRBV10-3; j_call: TRBJ1-5; d_call: -; clone_size: -; cdr3_aa: CAISESGQGNQPQHF; cdr3_nt: TGTGCCATCAGTGAGTCGGGTCAGGGGAATCAGCCCCAGCATTTT
v_call: TRBV5-1; j_call: TRBJ2-3; d_call: TRBD2; clone_size: once; cdr3_aa: CASSSLGLGADTQYF; cdr3_nt: TGCGCCAGCAGCTCACTGGGACTAGGCGCGGATACGCAGTATTTT
v_call: TRBV7-6; j_call: TRBJ2-7; d_call: TRBD2; clone_size: -; cdr3_aa: CASSLRSGGKNEQYF; cdr3_nt: TGTGCCAGCAGCTTACGTAGCGGGGGGAAAAACGAGCAGTACTTC
v_call: TRBV27; j_call: TRBJ1-5; d_call: TRBD1; clone_size: once; cdr3_aa: CASTTGAWGGSNQPQHF; cdr3_nt: TGTGCCAGTACGACAGGGGCGTGGGGGGGTAGCAATCAGCCCCAGCATTTT
v_call: TRBV29-1; j_call: TRBJ1-4; d_call: TRBD1; clone_size: -; cdr3_aa: CSVDFRTGDEKLFF; cdr3_nt: TGCAGCGTTGATTTTAGGACAGGGGACGAAAAACTGTTTTTT
v_call: TRBV10-3; j_call: TRBJ2-5; d_call: TRBD2; clone_size: -; cdr3_aa: CAISESNPFRVAGVPQETQYF; cdr3_nt: TGTGCCATCAGTGAGTCGAACCCTTTTCGCGTAGCGGGGGTGCCCCAAGAGACCCAGTACTTC
v_call: TRBV7-8; j_call: TRBJ1-1; d_call: -; clone_size: -; cdr3_aa: CASSYKGDTEAFF; cdr3_nt: TGTGCCAGCAGCTACAAAGGGGACACTGAAGCTTTCTTT
v_call: TRBV7-6; j_call: TRBJ1-6; d_call: TRBD1; clone_size: -; cdr3_aa: CASSPRDSLFSYNSPLHF; cdr3_nt: TGTGCCAGCAGCCCCCGGGACAGCCTGTTCTCCTATAATTCACCCCTCCACTTT
v_call: TRBV4-3; j_call: TRBJ2-7; d_call: -; clone_size: -; cdr3_aa: CASSQEPGSYEQYF; cdr3_nt: TGCGCCAGCAGCCAAGAACCGGGGTCCTACGAGCAGTACTTC
v_call: TRBV5-1; j_call: TRBJ1-2; d_call: -; clone_size: -; cdr3_aa: CASSLDSFSGYTF; cdr3_nt: TGCGCCAGCAGCCTAGACAGTTTTTCAGGCTACACCTTC
v_call: TRBV5-4; j_call: TRBJ2-3; d_call: TRBD2; clone_size: once; cdr3_aa: CASSFGSGASEDTQYF; cdr3_nt: TGTGCCAGCAGCTTCGGTAGCGGGGCATCCGAAGATACGCAGTATTTT
v_call: TRBV21-1; j_call: TRBJ2-3; d_call: -; clone_size: -; cdr3_aa: CASSKPKTQGGPDTQYF; cdr3_nt: TGTGCCAGCAGCAAACCTAAGACCCAGGGGGGACCAGATACGCAGTATTTT
v_call: TRBV7-9; j_call: TRBJ1-4; d_call: -; clone_size: -; cdr3_aa: CASSPRKVGEKLFF; cdr3_nt: TGTGCCAGCAGCCCGAGGAAGGTTGGAGAAAAACTGTTTTTT
v_call: TRBV19; j_call: TRBJ1-5; d_call: -; clone_size: once; cdr3_aa: CASSMIPTGTYSNQPQHF; cdr3_nt: TGTGCCAGTAGTATGATACCCACGGGGACATACAGCAATCAGCCCCAGCATTTT
v_call: TRBV2; j_call: TRBJ2-1; d_call: -; clone_size: -; cdr3_aa: CASRSLSNEQFF; cdr3_nt: TGTGCCAGCAGGAGTCTTAGCAATGAGCAGTTCTTC
v_call: TRBV5-1; j_call: TRBJ2-7; d_call: TRBD1; clone_size: -; cdr3_aa: CASSPDDREKQYF; cdr3_nt: TGCGCCAGCAGCCCGGATGACAGGGAAAAACAGTACTTC